The rows below give T cell receptor beta chains drawn from one sample of a study of CD8+ T cells in alopecia areata. TCRdb's copy holds only in-frame clones and misses some; the assay was immunoSEQ multiplex PCR. The sample holds about 160,000 clones, around three fifths seen once. The material was CD4+ T cells sorted from blood, obtained at week 4, from a patient treated with tofacitinib. These receptors were collected from a human donor with alopecia areata. CDR3s include the opening cysteine and the closing phenylalanine or tryptophan. Each record gives: clone size, D gene, J gene, V gene, CDR3 protein, CDR3 DNA. A D gene is named only where the DNA matches it firmly. Clone size is not always given. Where it is, it says once, few, many or a class for expanded clones.

NA NA TRBJ1-1 TRBV30 CAWSVQPNTEAFF TGTGCCTGGAGTGTACAACCAAACACTGAAGCTTTCTTT
NA NA TRBJ2-7 TRBV10-3 CAISNRVTEQYF TGTGCCATCAGTAACAGGGTTACCGAGCAGTACTTC
NA NA TRBJ1-6 TRBV6-4 CASRGDYPNSPLHF TGTGCCAGCAGAGGCGATTACCCTAATTCACCCCTCCACTTT
NA NA TRBJ2-5 TRBV9 CASSLTGTQETQYF TGTGCCAGCAGCCTTACCGGGACCCAAGAGACCCAGTACTTC
once TRBD1 TRBJ1-2 TRBV7-9 CASSSDRGYGYTF TGTGCCAGCAGCTCGGACAGGGGATATGGCTACACCTTC
NA TRBD1 TRBJ2-7 TRBV6-1 CATRPGGSYEQYF TGTGCCACAAGGCCAGGGGGTTCCTACGAGCAGTACTTC
many NA TRBJ1-3 TRBV7-9 CASSSGESSGNTIYF TGTGCCAGCAGCTCTGGGGAAAGCTCTGGAAACACCATATATTTT
NA TRBD1 TRBJ1-2 TRBV4-1 CASRPTGNYGYTF TGCGCCAGCAGGCCGACAGGGAATTATGGCTACACCTTC
NA NA TRBJ1-2 TRBV5-6 CASSSSTGPPFWYGYTF TGTGCCAGCAGCTCTTCAACGGGTCCTCCATTTTGGTATGGCTACACCTTC
NA TRBD2 TRBJ2-3 TRBV30 CAWSAGLAGGTDTQYF TGTGCCTGGAGTGCTGGACTAGCGGGGGGCACAGATACGCAGTATTTT
NA TRBD2 TRBJ2-5 TRBV30 CAWSVLAGQETQYF TGTGCCTGGAGTGTACTAGCGGGGCAAGAGACCCAGTACTTC
few NA TRBJ2-1 TRBV6-6 CASSYDSYNEQFF TGTGCCAGCAGTTACGACTCCTACAATGAGCAGTTCTTC
few TRBD1 TRBJ2-5 TRBV2 CAKDRGETQYF TGTGCCAAGGACAGGGGGGAGACCCAGTACTTC
NA NA TRBJ2-6 TRBV7-9 CASSPSFSRGSGANVLTF TGTGCCAGCAGCCCATCATTTTCCAGGGGCTCTGGGGCCAACGTCCTGACTTTC
NA NA TRBJ1-2 TRBV7-2 CASSLDFSYYYGYTF TGTGCCAGCAGCTTAGATTTCAGCTATTACTATGGCTACACCTTC
NA TRBD1 TRBJ2-3 TRBV11-3 CASSLVDRAQDTQYF TGTGCCAGCAGCTTGGTGGACAGGGCTCAAGATACGCAGTATTTT
NA NA TRBJ1-1 TRBV2 CASTAMRAEAFF TGTGCCAGCACAGCAATGAGAGCTGAAGCTTTCTTT
NA NA TRBJ2-5 TRBV5-4 CASSSDPYQETQYF TGTGCCAGCAGCTCTGACCCGTACCAAGAGACCCAGTACTTC
NA TRBD1 TRBJ1-5 TRBV19 CASSGTGGNQPQHF TGTGCCAGTAGTGGGACAGGGGGCAATCAGCCCCAGCATTTT
NA TRBD1 TRBJ2-3 TRBV2 CASSDSGTGSSTDTQYF TGTGCCAGCAGTGATTCCGGGACAGGGAGTAGCACAGATACGCAGTATTTT
NA NA TRBJ1-1 TRBV29-1 CSVARGIGGTEAFF TGCAGCGTTGCTCGCGGCATTGGAGGCACTGAAGCTTTCTTT
NA TRBD1 TRBJ1-5 TRBV7-2 CASSPGGSNQPQHF TGTGCCAGCAGCCCAGGGGGGAGCAATCAGCCCCAGCATTTT
NA NA TRBJ1-1 TRBV2 CASKESRRGSTEAFF TGTGCCAGCAAAGAATCCCGGAGGGGAAGCACTGAAGCTTTCTTT
few TRBD1 TRBJ2-6 TRBV5-1 CASSLGRGLTGANVLTF TGCGCCAGCAGCTTGGGCAGGGGGCTTACTGGGGCCAACGTCCTGACTTTC
few NA TRBJ2-2 TRBV18 CASSPLDMNTGELFF TGTGCCAGCTCACCACTTGACATGAACACCGGGGAGCTGTTTTTT
NA NA TRBJ1-1 TRBV11-2 CASSRDGVNTEAFF TGTGCCAGCAGCAGGGACGGGGTGAACACTGAAGCTTTCTTT
NA NA TRBJ2-7 TRBV29-1 CSVVTLDEQYF TGCAGCGTTGTTACCCTAGACGAGCAGTACTTC
NA NA TRBJ2-2 TRBV7-9 CASSLAVGDTGELFF TGTGCCAGCAGCTTAGCGGTGGGGGACACCGGGGAGCTGTTTTTT
few NA TRBJ2-3 TRBV29-1 CSDRDGTDTQYF TGCAGCGACAGGGATGGCACAGATACGCAGTATTTT
once NA TRBJ2-6 TRBV5-6 CASSFLGSGANVLTF TGTGCCAGCAGCTTCCTAGGCTCTGGGGCCAACGTCCTGACTTTC
NA TRBD2 TRBJ2-7 TRBV5-1 CASSLPQAGEQYF TGCGCCAGCAGCTTGCCACAAGCGGGGGAGCAGTACTTC